This paragraph reports one T cell receptor beta chain. Method: immunoSEQ multiplex PCR; TCRdb's copy keeps in-frame clones and lacks some. The data hold about 35,000 clones, with 82% observed a single time. These data originate in a study of PD-L1 blockade in urothelial cancer. Specified time point: pretreatment peripheral blood. Urothelial carcinoma, locally advanced or metastatic, affected the patients. CDR3 length: 15 residues. Trimming took 4 bases from V and 2 from J; bases not matched to a gene: 4. CDR1 and CDR2 from the germline V gene are SGHRS and YFSETQ. The chain uses TRBV5-1 and TRBJ2-2, with 8 bases matching TRBD1. The material was PBMCs, obtained around atezolizumab (anti-PD-L1) treatment. This clonotype originated in a man aged 55 to 70 with urothelial cancer. Here the CDR3 DNA reads TGCGCCAGCAGCAGGACAGGGCCCAACACCGGGGAGCTGTTTTTT. Translation gives CASSRTGPNTGELFF.